The TCR beta chain under discussion was sequenced for a study of OX40 agonist ivuxolimab in advanced cancers. Study results and limitations: At 0.1 to 3.0 mg/kg and by week 6, CD4+ and CD8+ T cells in the blood had expanded clonally. Part of the nonresponder group also had normalized T-cell clonal expansion that was low.

Comment on this clone: Antigen specificity is unknown.

TCRdb's table, derived via immunoSEQ multiplex PCR, lists solely in-frame clones and lacks some. The sample records 68,000 or so clones, roughly 83% being singletons. With 6 bases clipped from V and 4 bases from J, the junction kept 9 bases outside the gene matches. The CDR3 has 15 amino acids. CDR1 and CDR2 from the germline V gene are MNHNY and SVGAGI (reference sequence). This clonotype was sampled from an adult with an advanced solid tumor such as melanoma, head and neck, liver or kidney cancer. The starting material was CD4+ or CD8+ T cells sorted from blood, obtained in a trial of the OX40 agonist ivuxolimab. The gene calls are TRBV6-6 and TRBJ2-4; 7 nucleotides agree with TRBD2. This CDR3 reads CASRGGGRGKNIQYF. CDR3 DNA: TGTGCCAGCAGGGGAGGAGGGAGGGGAAAAAACATTCAGTACTTC.